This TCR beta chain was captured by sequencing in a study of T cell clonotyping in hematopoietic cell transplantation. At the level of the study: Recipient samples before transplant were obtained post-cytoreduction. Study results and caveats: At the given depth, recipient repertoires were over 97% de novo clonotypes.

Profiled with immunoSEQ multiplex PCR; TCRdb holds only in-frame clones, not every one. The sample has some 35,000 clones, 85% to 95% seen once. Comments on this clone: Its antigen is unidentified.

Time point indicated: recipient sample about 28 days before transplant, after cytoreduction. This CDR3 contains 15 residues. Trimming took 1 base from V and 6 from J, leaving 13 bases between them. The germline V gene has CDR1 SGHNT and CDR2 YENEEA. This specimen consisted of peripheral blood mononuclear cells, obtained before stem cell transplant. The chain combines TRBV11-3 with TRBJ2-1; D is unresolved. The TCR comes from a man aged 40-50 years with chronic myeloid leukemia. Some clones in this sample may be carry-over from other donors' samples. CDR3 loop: CASSLGNTGPNEQFF. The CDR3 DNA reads TGTGCCAGCAGCTTAGGAAATACGGGCCCCAATGAGCAGTTCTTC.